Sequencing of this T cell receptor beta chain was carried out in a study of T cell responses to AZD1222 COVID-19 vaccine (TCRdb year 2021). In terms of the full investigation: AZD1222 recipients given second doses at about 4 weeks or at about 12 weeks were pooled, since spike-specific TCR depth and breadth were not found to differ between the two schedules. A total of roughly 240 trial participants underwent TCR sequencing, of whom 207 received two doses of AZD1222 and about 25 received two doses of the MenACWY control vaccine. Trial participants were enrolled by age into 18-55, 56-69 and 70-plus year subgroups, with 148, 28 and 57 TCR-sequenced participants respectively. Beyond this particular receptor, the publication reports: The 56-69-year group was small, and its depth increase did not reach significance, likely because of low power. CD4 TCRs associated with the vaccine covered the entire spike protein, and the dominant responses were in regions 160-218 and 743-854. Because no samples from the day 14 peak response were available, repertoires could be characterized only after the peak T cell response. Most participants were white British and females outnumbered males, and the authors suggested that clonal diversity may have been underestimated. Reportedly, almost half of the unique spike-specific TCRs recognized epitopes lying outside the regions that are mutated in the B.1.351 and B.1.1.7 variants. Only six AZD1222 recipients were SARS-CoV-2 seropositive at baseline, limiting conclusions about previously exposed vaccinees. Spike-specific TCR breadth and depth rose significantly after two AZD1222 doses compared with day 0 and with MenACWY recipients.

As to this clone: Which antigen it targets is not known. No base qualities exist here, and no much larger clone lies one base off it.

The V and J ends are trimmed by 5 bases and 1 base, leaving 15 bases between them. CDR3 length: 15 amino acids, cysteine to phenylalanine. The kept DNA is CDR3 alone, 45 bases in frame from the first base. Via the germline V gene, CDR1 is SGHVS and CDR2 FQNEAQ. What the time point label conveys for this sample: baseline before first vaccination. Samples from vaccinated people were obtained from the UK trials COV001 and COV002, which included a single-blind randomized controlled phase 2/3 trial of AZD1222 (ChAdOx1 nCoV-19) in healthy adults. Trial participant PBMC samples were collected at day 0 and day 28 after the second dose for TCRbeta chain sequencing. The CDR3 regions of human TCRbeta chains were subjected to immunosequencing. Regarding the original processing steps: Repertoire TCRs were matched against a reference library of SARS-CoV-2-specific TCRs generated with the MIRA antigen-specificity platform. Breadth was defined as the fraction of unique TCRs that were SARS-CoV-2-associated, and depth was defined as the fraction of total T cells that were SARS-CoV-2-associated. Each spike-specific TCR was assigned to its reactive spike region and to a CD4 or CD8 class using the MIRA data. Log10-transformed breadth and depth values were compared by one-way ANOVA with Sidak's multiple comparisons tests. As stored in TCRdb, this immuneACCESS dataset retains in-frame rearrangements with V and J assigned. A fraction of the clones does not appear; measured against another copy, unresolved V genes explain less than half of the discrepancy, and the remainder lacks a known reason. V and J calls and clone size are as listed in that table; D and trimming were resolved from the DNA. Recorded for this sample are around 84,000 clones; about 82% of them occurred a single time. The ten largest clones add up to 7.5% to 9% of the sample.

Sequences were derived from peripheral blood, sampled on day 0 of AZD1222 vaccination. The clonotype originates from an adult in good health. In this chain, TRBV7-8 is recombined with TRBJ2-7; a tentative D match to TRBD1 spans 6 bases. For the CDR3, the sequence is CASSQSQGPSYEQYF. The DNA sequence is TGTGCCAGCAGCCAATCACAGGGCCCTTCCTACGAGCAGTACTTC.